Here is one T cell receptor (beta chain) with its context. Its cognate antigen is unknown. This sample stems from a study of tumor and adjacent non-tumor tissue in lung cancer. Looking at the study overall: Histology: 12 adenocarcinoma, a couple of squamous cell carcinoma, 1 small cell lung cancer. Samples averaged around 4 million productive TCRbeta reads each.

J lost 9 bases, V lost 6 bases, and 15 bases had no gene match. The germline V gene encodes CDR1 SEHNR and CDR2 FQNEAQ (reference sequence). The CDR3 is made up of 16 amino acids. No cell sorting was done before RNA was extracted from the tissue. More than 3 cm separated this lung sample from the edge of the tumor. Donors were chemotherapy-naive, newly diagnosed lung cancer surgical patients in China, August–late 2014. TCRbeta libraries were built with three rounds of nested PCR, modified from ARM-PCR. TCRdb redid the calling of the multiplex PCR reads with MiXCR, one entry per CDR3 protein. The sample has some 100,000 distinct CDR3 sequences; roughly 60% are singletons. Study-level findings and limits: Patients with more diverse tumor TCRs had worse survival.

The clonotype comes from a man aged 25 to 40 with non-small cell lung cancer. Material for sequencing was distant non-tumor lung tissue. The chain links TRBV7-9 to TRBJ2-2; 8 nucleotides align to TRBD2. The CDR3: CASSPPAGRATRELFF. The CDR3 DNA follows: TGTGCCAGCAGTCCCCCTGCCGGGAGGGCGACCAGGGAGCTGTTTTTT. The full variable domain, with the rest looked up from reference TRBV7-9 and TRBJ2-2, is DTGVSQNPRHKITKRGQNVTFRCDPISEHNRLYWYRQTLGQGPEFLTYFQNEAQLEKSRLLSDRFSAERPKGSFSTLEIQRTEQGDSAMYLCASSPPAGRATRELFFGEGSRLTVL.